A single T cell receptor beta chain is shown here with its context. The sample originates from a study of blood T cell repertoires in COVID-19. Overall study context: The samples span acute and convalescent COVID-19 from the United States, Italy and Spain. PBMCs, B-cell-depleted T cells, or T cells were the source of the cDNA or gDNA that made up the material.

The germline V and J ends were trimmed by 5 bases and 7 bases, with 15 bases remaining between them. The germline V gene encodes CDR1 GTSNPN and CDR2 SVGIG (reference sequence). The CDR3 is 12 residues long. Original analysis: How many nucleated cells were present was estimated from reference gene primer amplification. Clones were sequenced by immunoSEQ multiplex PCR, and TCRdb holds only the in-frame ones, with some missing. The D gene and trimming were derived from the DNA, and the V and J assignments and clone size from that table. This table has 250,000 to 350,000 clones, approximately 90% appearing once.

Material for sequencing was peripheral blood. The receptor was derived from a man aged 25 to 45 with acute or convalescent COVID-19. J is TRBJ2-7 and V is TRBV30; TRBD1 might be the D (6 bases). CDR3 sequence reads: CAWDTGIREQYF. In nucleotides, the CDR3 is TGTGCCTGGGATACAGGGATACGAGAGCAGTACTTC. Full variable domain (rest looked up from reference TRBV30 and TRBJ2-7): SQTIHQWPATLVQPVGSPLSLECTVEGTSNPNLYWYRQAAGRGLQLLFYSVGIGQISSEVPQNLSASRPQDRQFILSSKKLLLSDSGFYLCAWDTGIREQYFGPGTRLTVT.